The sequence of this T cell receptor (beta chain) was determined in a study of blood T cell repertoires in COVID-19 (dated by TCRdb to 2020 to 2022). Study-wide context: Samples covering the acute and convalescent phases of COVID-19 were provided by collaborators in the United States, Italy and Spain. The material from the prospective study consisted of cDNA or gDNA derived from T cells, B-cell-depleted T cells, or PBMCs. Deeply sampled blood TCRbeta repertoires from subjects exposed to, actively infected with, or recovered from COVID-19 were included in the dataset. The repertoires were made available in a free public database intended to serve as a resource for research on the immune response to SARS-CoV-2. Samples were obtained from the ongoing ImmuneRACE study (first 160 participants) and from over a thousand subjects provided by 6 global collaborators. The sample metadata nearly always contained a de-identified subject ID, COVID-19 status, age in years and sex. Where HLA class I and class II types were available, the types were taken from metadata supplied by the sample provider, not from assay-based typing.

The paper as a whole reports these results and caveats: How much clinical and demographic metadata was included differed by source and by participant, and the metadata was provided uncurated.

The immunoSEQ Assay, a bias-controlled multiplex PCR, was used to amplify TCRbeta CDR3 regions from genomic DNA. Processing in the source paper ran as follows. The number of nucleated cells in each sample was estimated by amplification of reference gene primers within the assay. Sequence reads were collapsed and filtered to measure the absolute abundance of every unique TCRbeta CDR3 rearrangement. For each sample, productive Simpson clonality was calculated as the square root of Simpson's diversity index across productive rearrangements. Here the immuneACCESS table is served through TCRdb, limited to in-frame sequences with V and J called. Missing clones are a known gap in these copies; in checked studies unresolved V genes cover under half, and the rest lacks a known reason. Clone size and V and J calls were adopted from that table, with D and trimming inferred from the DNA. Present in this sample are approximately 180,000 clones, 84% of which were seen just once. Roughly 15% of the sample rests with the top ten.

Of note for this clone: No cognate antigen has been identified for it. It has no much larger one-base neighbor in the sample; base qualities were not kept.

Participants in the prospective study were enrolled through a virtual design, were aged about 18 to 100 years, and lived in roughly 25 United States geographic areas. Cohort assignment in the prospective study relied on participant-reported clinical history from a screening survey and a study questionnaire. For ImmuneRACE Cohort 3, a participant was defined as recovered based on two consecutive negative NP/OP PCR tests, clearance by a healthcare professional, or resolution of symptoms. Mobile phlebotomists in the prospective study collected whole blood, serum and a nasopharyngeal or oropharyngeal swab from every participant. Additional blood draws and questionnaires over an approximately two-month period could optionally be provided by prospective study participants. Prospective study blood samples were shipped either frozen or at room temperature before DNA extraction. V is cut by 3 bases and J by 0 bases, and the space between the germline ends is 12 bases. Counted from cysteine to phenylalanine, this CDR3 has 16 amino acids. Just CDR3 DNA is preserved here, 48 bases in frame from base 1. Sequences LGHNA (CDR1) and YNFKEQ (CDR2) are obtained from the germline V gene.

Here the chain combines TRBV4-2 and TRBJ1-5; TRBD1 is perhaps the D gene, given 6 matching bases. The sequence came from a man between 45 and 60 years old who had recovered from COVID-19. The material sequenced was PBMCs or T cells enriched from blood (not recorded which). Read as DNA, the sequence is TGTGCCAGCAGCCATGAAGACAGGCTTAGCAATCAGCCCCAGCATTTT. Translated, it gives CASSHEDRLSNQPQHF.